Below, one T cell receptor beta chain is given with its context. This specimen comes from a study of blood T cell repertoires in COVID-19. Study at large: From the United States, Italy and Spain came samples of acute and convalescent COVID-19. Sources were T cells, B-cell-depleted T cells, or PBMCs; the material itself was cDNA or gDNA.

This CDR3 region has 17 residues. CDR1 SGHTA and CDR2 FQGNSA come from the germline V gene. V lost 2 bases, J lost 5 bases, and 21 bases lay in between. Per the authors' pipeline: Cell counts per sample came from amplifying reference gene primers. TCRdb's table, derived via immunoSEQ multiplex PCR, lists solely in-frame clones and lacks some. The D gene and trimming were derived from the DNA, and the V and J assignments and clone size from that table. This sample has around 190,000 clones, with approximately 80% found just once. The sequencing sample was made of peripheral blood. This sequence originates from a human donor in a cohort sampled during active COVID-19. The rearrangement joins TRBV7-2 to TRBJ1-2; TRBD1 might be the D (5 bases). The CDR3 spells CASSLFPPDTGFYGYTF. DNA of the CDR3: TGTGCCAGCAGCTTATTTCCCCCTGATACAGGATTTTATGGCTACACCTTC. The full variable domain, completed using reference TRBV7-2 and TRBJ1-2, is GAGVSQSPSNKVTEKGKDVELRCDPISGHTALYWYRQSLGQGLEFLIYFQGNSAPDKSGLPSDRFSAERTGGSVSTLTIQRTQQEDSAVYLCASSLFPPDTGFYGYTFGSGTRLTVV.